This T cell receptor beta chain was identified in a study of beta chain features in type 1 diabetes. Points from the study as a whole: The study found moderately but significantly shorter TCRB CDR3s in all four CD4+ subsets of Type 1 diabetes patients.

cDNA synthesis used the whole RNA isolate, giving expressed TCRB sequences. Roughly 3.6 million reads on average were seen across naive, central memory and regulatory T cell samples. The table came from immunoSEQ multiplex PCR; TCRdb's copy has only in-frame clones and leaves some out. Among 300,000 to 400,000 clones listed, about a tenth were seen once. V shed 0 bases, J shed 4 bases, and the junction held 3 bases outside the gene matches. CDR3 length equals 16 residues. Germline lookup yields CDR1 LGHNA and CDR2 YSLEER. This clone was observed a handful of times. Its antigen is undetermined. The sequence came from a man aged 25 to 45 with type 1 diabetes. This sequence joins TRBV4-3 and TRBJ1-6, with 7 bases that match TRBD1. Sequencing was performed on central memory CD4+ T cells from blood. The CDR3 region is CASSQDVGQYNSPLHF. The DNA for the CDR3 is TGCGCCAGCAGCCAAGATGTGGGACAGTATAATTCACCCCTCCACTTT.